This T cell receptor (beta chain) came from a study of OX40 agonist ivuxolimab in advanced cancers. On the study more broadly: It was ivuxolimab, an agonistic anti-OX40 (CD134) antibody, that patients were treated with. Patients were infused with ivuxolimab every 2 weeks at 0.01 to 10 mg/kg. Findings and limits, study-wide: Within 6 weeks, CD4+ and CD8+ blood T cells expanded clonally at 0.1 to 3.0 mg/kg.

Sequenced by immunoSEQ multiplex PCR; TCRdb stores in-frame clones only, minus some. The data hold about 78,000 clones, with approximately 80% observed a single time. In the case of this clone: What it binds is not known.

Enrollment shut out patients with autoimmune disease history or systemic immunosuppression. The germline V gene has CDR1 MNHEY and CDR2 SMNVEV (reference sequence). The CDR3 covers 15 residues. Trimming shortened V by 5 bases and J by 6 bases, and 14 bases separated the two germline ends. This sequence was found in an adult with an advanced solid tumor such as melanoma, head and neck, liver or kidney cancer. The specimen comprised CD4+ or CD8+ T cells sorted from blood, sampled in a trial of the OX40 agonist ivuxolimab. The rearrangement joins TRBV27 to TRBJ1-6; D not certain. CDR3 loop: CASSSRQSFNSPLHF. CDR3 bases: TGTGCCAGCAGTAGTAGACAAAGCTTTAATTCACCCCTCCACTTT.